This TCR beta chain was sequenced for a study of beta chain features in type 1 diabetes. Regarding the study as a whole: Researchers report that Type 1 diabetes patients had moderately but significantly shorter TCRB CDR3s across all four CD4+ subsets.

The V end lost 0 bases, the J end lost 5 bases, and 12 bases lay between the germline ends. CDR3 length equals 15 residues. From germline, CDR1 is SGDLS and CDR2 YYNGEE. TCRB transcripts that were expressed got sequenced, as all of the isolated RNA had been reverse transcribed. The repertoire was sequenced with immunoSEQ multiplex PCR; TCRdb's copy has only in-frame clones and lacks some. The sample shows under 150,000 clones, around 10% of them seen only once. In regard to this clone: Antigen specificity is unknown.

Via the markers CD45RO/CCR7/CD25/CD127/CD95/CD27, stem cell-like memory, regulatory, central memory and naive CD4+ cells were sorted. The sample consisted of central memory CD4+ T cells from blood. The V call is TRBV9, the J call TRBJ1-5; TRBD1 is a possible D gene (6 bases). The clonotype originates from a man aged 25-45 years with type 1 diabetes. CDR3 nucleotides: TGTGCCAGCAGCGTAGAGGGGGGGTGGGATCAGCCCCAGCATTTT. Protein product: CASSVEGGWDQPQHF. Together with reference TRBV9 and TRBJ1-5, the CDR3 gives the full variable domain: DSGVTQTPKHLITATGQRVTLRCSPRSGDLSVYWYQQSLDQGLQFLIQYYNGEERAKGNILERFSAQQFPDLHSELNLSSLELGDSALYFCASSVEGGWDQPQHFGDGTRLSIL.